The 27 T cell receptor beta chains reported below all come from one sample, sequenced in a study of cytomegalovirus exposure and HLA in healthy donors. Use of 60 Vbeta and 13 Jbeta primers characterized the PCR. Method: immunoSEQ multiplex PCR; TCRdb's copy keeps in-frame clones and lacks some. The table has approximately 150,000 clones, around 77% seen once. Input material: PBMCs. Receptors were obtained from a man in his 60s in good health and CMV-seronegative.

A few counts support this clone. This chain links TRBV25-1 with TRBJ1-1; TRBD1 might be the D (5 bases). Trimming left V 9 bases short and J 8 bases short, with 13 bases between. Germline values: CDR1 MGHDK, CDR2 SYGVNS. The CDR3 spans 11 residues. The CDR3 DNA reads TGTGCCAGTAGGGGTTGGCCAGAAGCTTTCTTT. Encoded protein: CASRGWPEAFF.

This clone has just a few counts. V is TRBV7-2 and J is TRBJ2-7; maybe TRBD1 (5 bases). The CDR3 has 14 amino acids. Germline V lookup: CDR1 SGHTA, CDR2 FQGNSA. The V end lost 5 bases, the J end lost 4 bases, and 15 bases lay between the germline ends. CDR3 DNA: TGTGCCAGCAGCCCCGCAGGGCCAGCGTACGAGCAGTACTTC. This codes for CASSPAGPAYEQYF.

V is TRBV28 and J is TRBJ1-4; 7 bases match TRBD1. Trimming took 2 bases from V and 4 from J; bases not matched to a gene: 4. Germline-derived CDR1 and CDR2 are MDHEN and SYDVKM. The CDR3 consists of 15 residues. CDR3 sequence reads: CASSLSQGGNEKLFF. The CDR3 DNA follows: TGTGCCAGCAGTTTAAGTCAGGGGGGTAATGAAAAACTGTTTTTT. Variable domain in full (rest from reference TRBV28 and TRBJ1-4): DVKVTQSSRYLVKRTGEKVFLECVQDMDHENMFWYRQDPGLGLRLIYFSYDVKMKEKGDIPEGYSVSREKKERFSLILESASTNQTSMYLCASSLSQGGNEKLFFGSGTQLSVL.

This clone was recorded only once. This chain links TRBV6-4 with TRBJ1-2; 8 positions agree with TRBD1. Germline CDR1 and CDR2: MRHNA and SNTAGT. V was clipped by 4 bases and J by 5 bases; unmatched bases: 6. CDR3 size: 14 residues. The DNA of the CDR3 is TGTGCCAGCAGTGCCGGGACAGGCACTTATGGCTACACCTTC. Protein product: CASSAGTGTYGYTF.

The V and J genes are TRBV28 and TRBJ1-2; D is perhaps TRBD1 (6 bases). Germline-derived CDR1 and CDR2 are MDHEN and SYDVKM. Trimming pared 4 bases from V and 2 bases from J, leaving 8 bases between. CDR3 length: 13 residues. Here the CDR3 DNA reads TGTGCCAGCAGTTCGGACAGCAACTATGGCTACACCTTC. The encoded protein is CASSSDSNYGYTF.

V usage is TRBV19 and J usage is TRBJ2-3; D uncertain. From germline, CDR1 is LNHDA and CDR2 SQIVND (reference sequence). The germline V and J ends were trimmed by 1 base and 2 bases, with 10 bases remaining between them. This CDR3 comprises 15 residues. CDR3 sequence: CASSIGARSTDTQYF. CDR3 DNA sequence: TGTGCCAGTAGTATAGGCGCTAGGTCCACAGATACGCAGTATTTT.

The chain links TRBV25-1 to TRBJ1-2, with 8 bases matching TRBD1. The V gene's germline CDR1 is MGHDK and CDR2 SYGVNS. V shed 6 bases, J shed 6 bases, and the junction held 6 bases outside the gene matches. The CDR3 contains 13 residues. The CDR3 region has the DNA TGTGCCAGCAGGCTGACAGGGGCGGATGGCTACACCTTC. Translated, it gives CASRLTGADGYTF.

The V and J genes are TRBV29-1 and TRBJ2-1; 8 bases agree with TRBD1. Germline V gene lookup returns CDR1 SQVTM and CDR2 ANQGSEA. Germline trimming cut 3 bases from V and 0 bases from J; bases unmatched to any gene: 1. The CDR3 extends over 14 amino acids. The chain's CDR3 is CSVDRGLSYNEQFF. CDR3 in DNA: TGCAGCGTTGACAGGGGGCTCTCCTACAATGAGCAGTTCTTC.

The CDR3 DNA sequence: TGTGCCAGCAAGTCCGCGGCTTTCAATCAGCCCCAGCATTTT. Translating gives CASKSAAFNQPQHF. The chain uses TRBV27 and TRBJ1-5; no reliable D call. The CDR3 totals 14 residues. Germline assignment: CDR1 MNHEY and CDR2 SMNVEV (reference sequence). Trimming pared 7 bases from V and 3 bases from J, leaving 13 bases between.

V usage is TRBV5-4 and J usage is TRBJ1-1; 8 positions agree with TRBD1. Germline V gives CDR1 SGHNT, CDR2 YYREEE (reference sequence). V was pared by 4 bases and J by 7 bases, with 12 bases of the junction left unmatched. CDR3 length equals 15 residues. CDR3: CASSLPGQGVFEAFF. The CDR3 DNA reads as TGTGCCAGCAGCCTACCCGGACAGGGAGTCTTTGAAGCTTTCTTT.

The chain is built from TRBV11-2 and TRBJ2-5, with 13 bases aligning to TRBD2. CDR1 SGHAT and CDR2 FQNNGV come from the germline V gene. The CDR3 has 16 amino acids. After removal of 6 bases from V and 5 bases from J, the junction contained 9 bases not matched to a gene. CDR3 nucleotides: TGTGCCAGCAGTCCAAAAGGACTAGCGGGAGAGGAGACCCAGTACTTC. Protein product: CASSPKGLAGEETQYF.

The J gene is TRBJ2-4, the V gene TRBV19, with 7 bases that match TRBD2. After removal of 2 bases from V and 3 bases from J, the junction contained 7 bases not matched to a gene. Germline-derived CDR1 and CDR2 are LNHDA and SQIVND (reference sequence). CDR3 length: 16 residues. CDR3 nucleotide sequence: TGTGCCAGTAGTATAACGGCGGGAGTGGGCAAAAACATTCAGTACTTC. Encoded protein: CASSITAGVGKNIQYF.

The chain links TRBV2 to TRBJ1-5; D gene ambiguous. CDR3 length: 12 residues. Deletions cut 9 bases from V and 2 bases from J, with 8 bases between. Germline CDR1 reads SNHLY; CDR2 reads FYNNEI. CDR3 region: CASEGGNQPQHF. Here the CDR3 DNA reads TGTGCCAGTGAGGGAGGCAATCAGCCCCAGCATTTT.

This clone was observed a few times. The rearrangement links TRBV2 to TRBJ1-3, with 7 bases identical to TRBD1. CDR3 length: 14 amino acids. CDR1 is SNHLY, CDR2 FYNNEI, per germline. The J segment lost 3 bases and the V segment lost 5 bases, leaving 4 bases of the junction unmatched. CDR3 amino acids: CASSPDRFGNTIYF. CDR3 DNA: TGTGCCAGCAGTCCGGACAGGTTTGGAAACACCATATATTTT.

V and J are TRBV7-2 and TRBJ2-3, with D hard to call. The CDR3 is made up of 16 amino acids. Germline loops: CDR1 SGHTA, CDR2 FQGNSA. The V end was cut by 0 bases, the J end by 6 bases, with 16 bases between. Written as DNA, the CDR3 is TGTGCCAGCAGCTTAGCTATGGCTAGACCCCGGGATACGCAGTATTTT. Residues: CASSLAMARPRDTQYF.

The chain links TRBV25-1 to TRBJ2-7; TRBD1 agrees at 8 bases. This CDR3 region has 15 residues. Unmatched junction bases numbered 7, after V lost 3 bases and J lost 3 bases. CDR1 and CDR2 from the germline V gene are MGHDK and SYGVNS. The CDR3 nucleotides read TGTGCCAGCAGTGAGGTAGGACAGGGCTTCTACGAGCAGTACTTC. This encodes CASSEVGQGFYEQYF.

This chain joins TRBV5-1 and TRBJ2-3, with 10 bases identical to TRBD2. J gave up 10 bases and V 4 bases, and 15 bases lay outside the gene matches. Germline V gives CDR1 SGHRS, CDR2 YFSETQ. The CDR3 loop spans 16 amino acids. The CDR3 reads CASSEILAGRRESQYF. The CDR3 DNA follows: TGCGCCAGCAGCGAAATACTAGCGGGGAGAAGGGAATCGCAGTATTTT. The whole variable domain, remainder taken from reference TRBV5-1 and TRBJ2-3, is KAGVTQTPRYLIKTRGQQVTLSCSPISGHRSVSWYQQTPGQGLQFLFEYFSETQRNKGNFPGRFSGRQFSNSRSEMNVSTLELGDSALYLCASSEILAGRRESQYFGPGTRLTVL.

This chain connects TRBV30 to TRBJ1-4; D is ambiguous. Germline V gene lookup returns CDR1 GTSNPN and CDR2 SVGIG (reference sequence). CDR3 length: 14 residues. Trimming took 0 bases from V and 5 from J, leaving 10 bases between them. CDR3 bases: TGTGCCTGGAGTGTACGCAGGCTGAATGAAAAACTGTTTTTT. Translation: CAWSVRRLNEKLFF.

This clone was picked up one time. The chain carries TRBV6-5 and TRBJ2-7; 10 nucleotides line up with TRBD1. CDR3 length equals 15 residues. V shed 2 bases, J shed 5 bases, and the junction held 6 bases outside the gene matches. Germline CDR1 MNHEY, CDR2 SVGAGI. The chain's CDR3 is CASSYAGGTGDEQYF. The CDR3 nucleotides read TGTGCCAGCAGTTACGCTGGGGGGACAGGGGACGAGCAGTACTTC.

The rearrangement uses TRBV7-3 and TRBJ2-1; 7 nucleotides match TRBD2. The CDR3 loop spans 15 amino acids. Germline loops: CDR1 SGHTA, CDR2 FQGTGA. V trimming: 5 bases; J trimming: 2 bases; junction bases outside the gene matches: 6. For the CDR3, the DNA is TGTGCCAGCAGCCTCGGGGCGGGGGCCTACAATGAGCAGTTCTTC. Amino acid sequence: CASSLGAGAYNEQFF.

This clone was seen a handful of times. The chain uses TRBV18 and TRBJ2-5; TRBD1 might be the D (5 bases). CDR3 length equals 13 residues. The germline V gene encodes CDR1 KGHSH and CDR2 LQKENI. V lost 5 bases and J 4 bases, leaving 11 bases between the germline ends. The CDR3 region is CASSEGVLETQYF. The DNA of the CDR3 is TGTGCCAGCTCAGAAGGGGTATTAGAGACCCAGTACTTC.

This chain joins TRBV19 and TRBJ2-5; 9 nucleotides match TRBD2. Unmatched junction bases numbered 7, after V lost 7 bases and J lost 1 base. CDR3 size: 15 residues. Germline CDR1 and CDR2: LNHDA and SQIVND (reference sequence). CDR3 loop: CASTRTSVSQETQYF. CDR3 coding DNA: TGTGCCAGTACCAGGACTAGCGTAAGCCAAGAGACCCAGTACTTC.

This chain uses TRBV30 with TRBJ2-5, with D possibly TRBD2 on 5 matching bases. This CDR3 has 13 residues. The germline V gene encodes CDR1 GTSNPN and CDR2 SVGIG (reference sequence). Trimming shortened V by 4 bases and J by 7 bases, and 16 bases separated the two germline ends. The chain's CDR3 is CAWTPGDSGTQYF. The CDR3 DNA sequence: TGTGCCTGGACCCCCGGGGATAGTGGGACCCAGTACTTC.

The genes are TRBV6-5 and TRBJ2-7; 10 nucleotides match TRBD2. V was pared by 6 bases and J by 2 bases, with 7 bases of the junction left unmatched. This CDR3 region has 15 residues. Germline lookup yields CDR1 MNHEY and CDR2 SVGAGI. In DNA form, the CDR3 reads TGTGCCAGCAGAGAAACCGGACTAGCGGCCTACGAGCAGTACTTC. It yields the protein CASRETGLAAYEQYF.

The gene calls are TRBV21-1 and TRBJ1-5; the table's D call of TRBD1 was not tested on the DNA. TRBV21-1 is shown as a pseudogene. CDR3 length: 16 amino acids. This chain's CDR3 is CASSKKAPGGYQPQHF. Written as DNA, the CDR3 is TGTGCCAGCAGCAAAAAAGCCCCAGGGGGTTATCAGCCCCAGCATTTT.

The sample holds a few counts of this clone. CDR3 coding DNA: TGTGCCAGTGAACGTAGTCTCGGCTACACCTTC. As protein: CASERSLGYTF. The gene calls are TRBV6-1 and TRBJ1-2; D not certain. Between the trimmed V and J ends, which lost 9 bases and 8 bases, there was a span of 13 bases. The CDR3 length is 11 residues. Germline V gene sequence: CDR1 MNHNS, CDR2 SASEGT.

The chain is built from TRBV27 and TRBJ2-5; 8 nucleotides align to TRBD2. V was clipped by 6 bases and J by 1 base; unmatched bases: 7. Germline loops: CDR1 MNHEY, CDR2 SMNVEV (reference sequence). This CDR3 contains 15 residues. The chain's CDR3 is CASRIRGGPQETQYF. In DNA, the CDR3 is TGTGCCAGCAGAATACGGGGGGGGCCCCAAGAGACCCAGTACTTC.